This TCR beta chain derives from a study of blood T cell repertoires in COVID-19. Study context: Some COVID-19 samples were acute and others convalescent; all came from the United States, Italy and Spain. From T cells, B-cell-depleted T cells, or PBMCs came the material, which was cDNA or gDNA.

In germline, CDR1 is SGHDT, CDR2 YYEEEE. V gave up 2 bases and J gave up 3 bases; unmatched junction bases: 7. The CDR3 extends over 15 amino acids. Per the original data handling: Amplification of reference gene primers was used by the study to estimate nucleated cell counts. TCRdb keeps only in-frame clones here, not all; method: immunoSEQ multiplex PCR. V, J and clone size derive from that table, while D and trimming were established from the DNA sequence. This sample has fewer than 300,000 clones; approximately 81% occur once, and the top ten carry around 3.2%. Sequencing was performed on peripheral blood. The source of this sequence is a woman under 30 with acute or convalescent COVID-19. The chain carries TRBV5-6 and TRBJ1-1; 7 bases agree with TRBD1. The CDR3 spells CASSFDRVWDTEAFF. The CDR3, as DNA: TGTGCCAGCAGCTTTGACAGGGTTTGGGACACTGAAGCTTTCTTT. Using reference TRBV5-6 and TRBJ1-1 for the parts outside the CDR3, the full variable domain is DAGVTQSPTHLIKTRGQQVTLRCSPKSGHDTVSWYQQALGQGPQFIFQYYEEEERQRGNFPDRFSGHQFPNYSSELNVNALLLGDSALYLCASSFDRVWDTEAFFGQGTRLTVV.